This passage covers 32 T cell receptor beta chains from one sample sequenced in a study of blood T cells in healthy people across ages. PCR was performed a second time for about 7 to 12 cycles using a sample-barcoded 5' primer and a J-beta primer mix. TCRdb re-called the 5' RACE reads through MiXCR, storing one row per CDR3 protein. The top ten clones hold about 38% of a sample with fewer than 950,000 distinct CDR3 sequences, about 53% of them seen once. Sequenced sample: blood. The receptor source for this set is a man older than 75 in good health.

The rearrangement uses TRBV5-1 and TRBJ2-1, with D perhaps matching TRBD2 (5 bases). Germline-derived CDR1 and CDR2 are SGHRS and YFSETQ. This CDR3 spans 15 amino acids. Trimming took off 2 bases at V and 2 bases at J, with 11 bases between the two ends. CDR3 in amino acids: CASSFEGTAYNEQFF. DNA of the CDR3: TGCGCCAGCAGCTTTGAGGGAACAGCCTACAATGAGCAGTTCTTC.

In this sample, this clonotype turned up a few times. The rearrangement uses TRBV20-1 and TRBJ2-7; no definite D call. Per germline, CDR1 DFQATT and CDR2 SNEGSKA (reference sequence). CDR3 length equals 14 residues. Deletions cut 0 bases from V and 3 bases from J, with 12 bases between. This CDR3 reads CSARDPARGYEQYF. The CDR3 DNA reads as TGCAGTGCTAGAGATCCAGCGAGAGGCTACGAGCAGTACTTC.

The chain employs TRBV28 and TRBJ1-1, with D tentatively TRBD1 (5 bases). The V gene's germline CDR1 is MDHEN and CDR2 SYDVKM. Trimming removed 5 bases from V and 1 base from J, with 11 bases in between. The CDR3 consists of 14 residues. The CDR3 bases are TGTGCCAGCAGTCAGGGACGGTCGAACACTGAAGCTTTCTTT. This codes for CASSQGRSNTEAFF.

The genes are TRBV7-2 and TRBJ2-5, with 7 positions matching TRBD1. CDR1 is SGHTA, CDR2 FQGNSA, per germline. The junction had 4 bases not matched to a gene; V was cut back by 5 bases and J by 1 base. The CDR3 totals 14 residues. The CDR3, as DNA: TGTGCCAGCAGCACCGACAGGGCCCAAGAGACCCAGTACTTC. It codes for CASSTDRAQETQYF.

The CDR3 DNA follows: TGTGCCAGCAGCCTTTCAAGAGGCTCGGAGACCCAGTACTTC. Translating gives CASSLSRGSETQYF. The chain recombines TRBV3-1 with TRBJ2-7; no reliable D call. The end of the DNA aligns better with TRBJ2-5, so the J call may be wrong. The V gene's germline CDR1 is LGHDT and CDR2 YNNKEL (reference sequence). This CDR3 is 14 amino acids long.

This clonotype was picked up a small number of times. The chain is built from TRBV7-2 and TRBJ2-3, with D hard to call. The V end lost 3 bases, the J end lost 14 bases, and 33 bases lay between the germline ends. Germline assignment: CDR1 SGHTA and CDR2 FQGNSA. The CDR3 covers 18 residues. DNA of the CDR3: TGTGCCAGCAGCTTGTCACCCGGCTCTACCCCAATTGGTAGATACGCGTATTTT. Its translation: CASSLSPGSTPIGRYAYF.

This rearrangement joins TRBV2 to TRBJ2-4, with 9 bases lining up with TRBD2. The J call may be faulty, since TRBJ2-5 better matches the DNA end. Germline values: CDR1 SNHLY, CDR2 FYNNEI. The CDR3 runs to 17 residues. CDR3 in amino acids: CASSVPREGRGKETQYF. CDR3 DNA sequence: TGTGCCAGCAGTGTACCGCGGGAGGGCCGGGGCAAAGAGACCCAGTACTTC.

This clonotype was observed a few times. The rearrangement joins TRBV3-1 to TRBJ2-3; TRBD1 aligns across 7 bases. This CDR3 has 14 amino acids. Germline V gene sequence: CDR1 LGHDT, CDR2 YNNKEL (reference sequence). V trimming: 4 bases; J trimming: 14 bases; junction bases outside the gene matches: 15. The DNA of the CDR3 is TGTGCCAGCAGCCCCCAGGGGGAGAGAAGATACGCGTATTTT. It encodes CASSPQGERRYAYF.

CDR3 region: CASSLIGTGGANTGELFF. The DNA for the CDR3 is TGCGCCAGCAGCCTCATAGGAACAGGGGGCGCGAACACCGGGGAGCTGTTTTTT. The chain links TRBV4-1 to TRBJ2-2; 9 nucleotides line up with TRBD1. The V gene's germline CDR1 is MGHRA and CDR2 YSYEKL. This CDR3 is 18 amino acids long. The ends lost 4 bases at V and 0 bases at J; junction bases unmatched: 9.

This chain connects TRBV28 to TRBJ2-1; D is perhaps TRBD1 or TRBD2 (5 bases each). V gave up 6 bases and J gave up 0 bases, with 15 bases separating them. CDR1 MDHEN and CDR2 SYDVKM come from the germline V gene. This CDR3 contains 16 residues. CDR3: CASSTGWGFSYNEQFF. CDR3 coding DNA: TGTGCCAGCAGCACAGGATGGGGGTTCTCCTACAATGAGCAGTTCTTC.

This clonotype was picked up a small number of times. The chain employs TRBV20-1 and TRBJ2-5, with a possible D match to TRBD1 (6 bases). V gave up 5 bases and J gave up 2 bases, with 18 bases separating them. The V gene's germline CDR1 is DFQATT and CDR2 SNEGSKA (reference sequence). The CDR3 has 15 amino acids. The CDR3 nucleotides are TGCAGTGCTCTCCGGACAGTGGGGGATCAAGAGACCCAGTACTTC. This sequence encodes CSALRTVGDQETQYF.

This clonotype was detected a few times. The chain uses TRBV18 and TRBJ2-5; D unresolved. Trimming left V 3 bases short and J 1 base short, with 9 bases between. This CDR3 region has 14 residues. Germline CDR1 reads KGHSH; CDR2 reads LQKENI. This chain's CDR3 is CASSPRAVQETQYF. As DNA, the CDR3 is TGTGCCAGCTCACCCCGGGCAGTCCAAGAGACCCAGTACTTC.

The chain employs TRBV29-1 and TRBJ2-5; 10 bases map to TRBD1. With 5 bases clipped from V and 6 bases from J, the junction kept 3 bases outside the gene matches. This CDR3 is built from 12 residues. The germline V gene encodes CDR1 SQVTM and CDR2 ANQGSEA. CDR3 nucleotides: TGCAGCGTTTGGACAGGGGGGCAGACCCAGTACTTC. Its translation is CSVWTGGQTQYF. The complete variable domain, with remaining parts taken from reference TRBV29-1 and TRBJ2-5, reads SAVISQKPSRDICQRGTSLTIQCQVDSQVTMMFWYRQQPGQSLTLIATANQGSEATYESGFVIDKFPISRPNLTFSTLTVSNMSPEDSSIYLCSVWTGGQTQYFGPGTRLLVL.

This clonotype was seen a handful of times. The chain combines TRBV30 with TRBJ2-4, with a tentative D call TRBD2 (6 bases). Trimming took off 4 bases at V and 8 bases at J, with 12 bases between the two ends. There are 12 residues in the CDR3. Germline CDR1 GTSNPN, CDR2 SVGIG (reference sequence). CDR3 nucleotides: TGTGCCTGGAATCGGGGGAGTCACATTCAGTACTTC. It yields the protein CAWNRGSHIQYF.

This clonotype has only a few counts. The junction departs from the called germline gene at one end, perhaps through a read error. The V call is TRBV12-3 or TRBV12-4, the J call TRBJ1-2, with no clear D. The CDR3 runs 12 residues. CDR3 sequence: CASSLMTSGYIF. CDR3 coding DNA: TGTGCCAGCAGTTTAATGACGTCGGGCTACATCTTC.

The chain employs TRBV29-1 and TRBJ2-3; the D gene is possibly TRBD2 (6 bases). In germline, CDR1 is SQVTM, CDR2 ANQGSEA. V was trimmed by 5 bases and J by 0 bases, leaving 12 bases between them. The CDR3 contains 14 residues. The CDR3 bases are TGCAGCGTTTTTAGCGGTACGAGCACAGATACGCAGTATTTT. Translation: CSVFSGTSTDTQYF.

Turning to this clonotype: One end of the junction does not line up with germline, which may come from a read error. The V and J genes are TRBV15 and TRBJ2-1, with 11 bases matching TRBD2. Germline CDR1 reads LNHNV; CDR2 reads YYDKDF (reference sequence). The CDR3 runs 15 residues. Here the CDR3 DNA reads TGCGCCACCAGCAGTGGAGGGGGACTAGCGGTTTTCAAGTTCTTC. It yields the protein CATSSGGGLAVFKFF.

In the case of this clonotype: Mismatch with germline at one junction end may stem from a read error. The gene calls are TRBV10-3 and TRBJ1-1; no definite D call. The germline CDR1 and CDR2 sequences are ENHRY and SYGVKD. The CDR3 is 13 residues long. The chain's CDR3 is CAISDPSEADAFF. For the CDR3, the DNA is TGTGCCATCAGTGACCCCTCGGAGGCTGATGCTTTCTTT.

This clonotype was seen a handful of times. This chain joins TRBV11-2 and TRBJ2-1, with TRBD1 matching over 9 bases. Per the germline V gene, CDR1 is SGHAT and CDR2 is FQNNGV. This CDR3 is 15 amino acids long. Trimming took 2 bases from V and 2 from J; bases not matched to a gene: 1. CDR3 coding DNA: TGTGCCAGCAGCTTACACAGGGGGCCCTACAATGAGCAGTTCTTC. Residues: CASSLHRGPYNEQFF.

This clonotype was detected once. A single base separates this from a much larger clone, so it may be a read error. The gene calls are TRBV29-1 and TRBJ1-2; D possibly corresponds to TRBD1 (5 bases). Trimming took 2 bases from V and 12 from J, leaving 19 bases between them. The CDR3 runs to 13 residues. Germline V gene lookup returns CDR1 SQVTM and CDR2 ANQGSEA. The CDR3 region has the DNA TGCAGCGTTGAAACCAGGGCCCTTCTAGGCCACACCTTC. It specifies CSVETRALLGHTF. Full variable domain (outside the CDR3, taken from reference TRBV29-1 and TRBJ1-2): SAVISQKPSRDICQRGTSLTIQCQVDSQVTMMFWYRQQPGQSLTLIATANQGSEATYESGFVIDKFPISRPNLTFSTLTVSNMSPEDSSIYLCSVETRALLGHTFGSGTRLTVV.

The chain combines TRBV27 with TRBJ2-7; the match to TRBD1 covers 8 bases. CDR1 is MNHEY and CDR2 is SMNVEV in the germline V gene (reference sequence). The CDR3 extends over 16 amino acids. Trimming cost V 6 bases and J 0 bases; bases outside gene matches: 10. The CDR3 DNA follows: TGTGCCAGCAGATATACAGGGGGGCTTAGCTCCTACGAGCAGTACTTC. It encodes CASRYTGGLSSYEQYF.

The chain joins TRBV5-8 to TRBJ1-2; D call uncertain. The V end lost 4 bases, the J end lost 1 base, and 14 bases lay between the germline ends. CDR1 is SGHTS, CDR2 YDEGEE, per germline. CDR3 length: 15 amino acids. The CDR3, as DNA: TGTGCCAGCAGCCTGGACGGTGGGAATAACTATGGCTACACCTTC. Protein: CASSLDGGNNYGYTF.

This clonotype was observed once. A read error may explain this, as a much larger clone is one base away. The chain links TRBV25-1 to TRBJ1-5; D is unclear. Germline values: CDR1 MGHDK, CDR2 SYGVNS. The CDR3 loop spans 12 amino acids. The CDR3 sequence is CAGRSEDQPQHF. The CDR3 DNA is TGTGCCGGCAGGTCTGAAGATCAGCCCCAGCATTTT.

Only a few counts were recorded for this clonotype. The gene calls are TRBV4-1 and TRBJ2-6; D is uncertain. The CDR3 extends over 13 amino acids. Germline V gene lookup returns CDR1 MGHRA and CDR2 YSYEKL. The V gene lost 8 bases and the J gene lost 1 base, with 6 bases spanning the gap. Written as DNA, the CDR3 is TGCGCCAGCCTGGGGTCTGGGGCCAACGTCCTGACTTTC. Translated: CASLGSGANVLTF.

The J gene is TRBJ1-5, the V gene TRBV20-1; a weak D match, TRBD1 (6 bases). CDR1 and CDR2 (germline): DFQATT, SNEGSKA (reference sequence). The CDR3 runs 14 residues. The V gene lost 6 bases and the J gene lost 5 bases, with 17 bases spanning the gap. CDR3 DNA sequence: TGCAGTGCCCGAGGGGGGGTCGTCGATCAGCCCCAGCATTTT. It is translated as CSARGGVVDQPQHF.

This chain connects TRBV20-1 to TRBJ2-6, with D possibly TRBD2 on 6 matching bases. CDR3 size: 14 residues. Trimming pared 6 bases from V and 2 bases from J, leaving 11 bases between. Looked up from germline, CDR1 is DFQATT and CDR2 is SNEGSKA (reference sequence). CDR3 protein: CSASGGAGANVLTF. The CDR3 nucleotides read TGCAGTGCAAGTGGAGGGGCTGGGGCCAACGTCCTGACTTTC.

This clonotype was seen only a few times. The rearrangement joins TRBV29-1 to TRBJ1-1; perhaps TRBD1 as D (6 bases). The CDR3 runs to 12 residues. The V and J ends lost 7 bases and 4 bases respectively, with 13 bases between them. Germline V gene lookup returns CDR1 SQVTM and CDR2 ANQGSEA. The CDR3 DNA reads as TGCAGCGCCGCCTCGGGGGCCACTGAAGCTTTCTTT. As protein: CSAASGATEAFF.

The table lists this clonotype with a few counts. The V and J genes are TRBV24-1 and TRBJ2-1; D uncertain. Germline CDR1 is KGHDR and CDR2 is SFDVKD. The CDR3 loop spans 13 amino acids. Deletions cut 0 bases from V and 8 bases from J, with 7 bases between. The CDR3 protein is CATSDLLFDEQFF. In DNA, the CDR3 is TGTGCCACCAGTGATTTGCTATTCGATGAGCAGTTCTTC.

The rearrangement uses TRBV7-9 and TRBJ2-7; tentative D call: TRBD2 (6 bases). With 1 base removed from V and 1 base from J, the gap between germline ends came to 14 bases. The germline gives CDR1 SEHNR, CDR2 FQNEAQ (reference sequence). This CDR3 spans 16 amino acids. CDR3 DNA sequence: TGTGCCAGCAGCTTAGTGGTAGGGACTGCTTCCTACGAGCAGTACTTC. Amino acids: CASSLVVGTASYEQYF.

This clonotype was counted between two and nine times. The rearrangement uses TRBV9 and TRBJ1-1, with D uncertain. The CDR3 spans 12 residues. CDR1 and CDR2 from the germline V gene are SGDLS and YYNGEE. V lost 4 bases and J lost 5, with 9 bases in between. CDR3 DNA: TGTGCCAGCAGCCCCCTCTCGACTGAAGCTTTCTTT. It translates to CASSPLSTEAFF.

The chain carries TRBV6-5 and TRBJ2-1; maybe TRBD2 (5 bases). V was clipped by 5 bases and J by 5 bases, with 16 bases between them. The CDR3 sequence is 15 residues long. CDR1 is MNHEY, CDR2 SVGAGI, per germline. CDR3 nucleotide sequence: TGTGCCAGCAGTCCAACGGGGAGTTCGAACAATGAGCAGTTCTTC. This encodes CASSPTGSSNNEQFF.

J is TRBJ2-7 and V is TRBV6-5, with 7 bases fitting TRBD1. There are 15 residues in the CDR3. Germline lookup yields CDR1 MNHEY and CDR2 SVGAGI. J gave up 3 bases and V 6 bases, and 11 bases lay outside the gene matches. CDR3 in amino acids: CASRLTGIANYEQYF. DNA of the CDR3: TGTGCCAGCAGGTTGACAGGGATAGCTAACTACGAGCAGTACTTC.